These 27 T cell receptor beta chains were all obtained from the same sample, sequenced in a study of CD8 T cells in Susac syndrome. Reverse transcription used about 0.45 to 1 ug RNA and random hexamers. TCRdb processed the immunoSEQ multiplex PCR reads anew with MiXCR; each CDR3 protein has one entry. The sample shows approximately 100,000 distinct CDR3 sequences, nearly 95% of them seen only once. Sample: CD4+ T cells from PBMCs. These receptors originate from a human donor in good health.

The gene calls are TRBV29-1 and TRBJ2-7, with D possibly being TRBD1 (6 bases). The CDR3 sequence is 13 residues long. With 2 bases removed from V and 1 base from J, the gap between germline ends came to 9 bases. Germline values: CDR1 SQVTM, CDR2 ANQGSEA. CDR3 loop: CSVETGQSYEQYF. In DNA form, the CDR3 reads TGCAGCGTTGAAACGGGACAATCCTACGAGCAGTACTTC.

V usage is TRBV3-1 and J usage is TRBJ2-1, with 8 positions matching TRBD2. The germline gives CDR1 LGHDT, CDR2 YNNKEL (reference sequence). Trimming cost V 1 base and J 10 bases; bases outside gene matches: 9. The CDR3 runs to 15 residues. CDR3 protein: CASSQAGPGGVEQFF. CDR3 sequence (DNA): TGTGCCAGCAGCCAAGCTGGACCGGGGGGGGTAGAGCAGTTCTTC.

This rearrangement joins TRBV2 to TRBJ2-7; 7 bases line up with TRBD1. CDR1 SNHLY and CDR2 FYNNEI come from the germline V gene. This CDR3 is built from 19 residues. J was trimmed by 2 bases and V by 4 bases; bases with no gene match: 20. This CDR3 is CASSVRLAGGTISPYEQYF. The CDR3 DNA follows: TGTGCCAGCAGTGTCCGTCTCGCAGGGGGAACCATATCTCCCTACGAGCAGTACTTC.

This chain connects TRBV14 to TRBJ2-1, with TRBD2 matching over 10 bases. The CDR3 runs to 20 residues. J was trimmed by 9 bases and V by 4 bases; bases with no gene match: 24. Germline assignment: CDR1 SGHDN and CDR2 FVKESK. CDR3 amino acids: CASSRVLASIAGGSEGEQFF. The CDR3 coding sequence is TGTGCCAGCAGCCGAGTACTAGCTAGTATAGCGGGAGGCTCAGAGGGTGAGCAGTTCTTC.

The rearrangement links TRBV7-9 to TRBJ2-1, with 8 bases that match TRBD2. The trim removed 5 bases at V and 8 bases at J, leaving 14 bases unmatched. There are 16 residues in the CDR3. Germline V gene data show CDR1 as SEHNR and CDR2 as FQNEAQ (reference sequence). CDR3 region: CASSTLARGGRDEQFF. The CDR3 coding sequence is TGTGCCAGCAGCACACTAGCCCGGGGGGGCCGGGATGAGCAGTTCTTC.

The rearrangement links TRBV2 to TRBJ2-2; 7 bases fit TRBD1. CDR1 and CDR2 (germline): SNHLY, FYNNEI. V was clipped by 4 bases and J by 7 bases; unmatched bases: 9. There are 15 residues in the CDR3. The CDR3 sequence is CASSGRRGWGGELFF. The CDR3 coding sequence is TGTGCCAGCAGTGGCCGCAGGGGGTGGGGCGGGGAGCTGTTTTTT.

The J gene is TRBJ2-1, the V gene TRBV15; 9 bases are a match to TRBD1. The V segment lost 3 bases and the J segment 7 bases; nucleotides outside the gene matches: 4. Germline CDR1 reads LNHNV; CDR2 reads YYDKDF (reference sequence). CDR3 length: 14 amino acids. The CDR3 spells CATSSGTGINEQFF. The DNA for the CDR3 is TGTGCCACCAGCAGTGGGACAGGGATAAATGAGCAGTTCTTC. Together with reference TRBV15 and TRBJ2-1, the CDR3 gives the full variable domain: DAMVIQNPRYQVTQFGKPVTLSCSQTLNHNVMYWYQQKSSQAPKLLFHYYDKDFNNEADTPDNFQSRRPNTSFCFLDIRSPGLGDTAMYLCATSSGTGINEQFFGPGTRLTVL.

The V and J genes are TRBV20-1 and TRBJ2-5; TRBD2 aligns across 7 bases. The CDR3 is 13 amino acids. With 4 bases clipped from V and 5 bases from J, the junction kept 7 bases outside the gene matches. The germline V gene has CDR1 DFQATT and CDR2 SNEGSKA (reference sequence). This CDR3 is CSATSEGGETQYF. For the CDR3, the DNA is TGCAGTGCTACCTCCGAGGGAGGGGAGACCCAGTACTTC.

V usage is TRBV3-1 and J usage is TRBJ2-3; D assignment may be TRBD1 or TRBD2 (5 bases each). From germline, CDR1 is LGHDT and CDR2 YNNKEL (reference sequence). Trimming shortened V by 2 bases and J by 6 bases, and 12 bases separated the two germline ends. The CDR3 has 14 residues. The CDR3 is CASSQRDDLDTQYF. The CDR3 DNA sequence: TGTGCCAGCAGCCAAAGGGACGATCTGGATACGCAGTATTTT.

The chain is built from TRBV5-1 and TRBJ2-5; TRBD1 might be the D (6 bases). V lost 0 bases and J lost 2, with 14 bases in between. Germline CDR1 and CDR2: SGHRS and YFSETQ. CDR3 size: 16 residues. This CDR3 is CASSLAPRGAQETQYF. CDR3 coding DNA: TGCGCCAGCAGCTTGGCCCCCAGGGGCGCGCAAGAGACCCAGTACTTC. The full variable domain, completed using reference TRBV5-1 and TRBJ2-5, is KAGVTQTPRYLIKTRGQQVTLSCSPISGHRSVSWYQQTPGQGLQFLFEYFSETQRNKGNFPGRFSGRQFSNSRSEMNVSTLELGDSALYLCASSLAPRGAQETQYFGPGTRLLVL.

Note on this clonotype: An end of the junction differs from the germline gene, which may be a read error. This chain connects TRBV12-3 or TRBV12-4 to TRBJ2-7; 12 bases match TRBD2. The length of the CDR3 is 15 residues. The DNA for the CDR3 is TGTGCCAGCAGTAGCAGGACTAGCGGGGAGTACGGGCAGTACTTC. Encoded protein: CASSSRTSGEYGQYF.

The chain is built from TRBV12-3 or TRBV12-4 and TRBJ1-2; D perhaps matches TRBD1 (6 bases). CDR3 length: 16 residues. V was cut by 5 bases and J by 0 bases, with 16 bases left in between. DNA for the CDR3: TGTGCCAGCAGTCCCCGACAGGTCCCGTCTAACTATGGCTACACCTTC. This encodes CASSPRQVPSNYGYTF.

This chain uses TRBV5-4 with TRBJ2-7, with a possible D match to TRBD1 (6 bases). From germline, CDR1 is SGHNT and CDR2 YYREEE (reference sequence). Trimming removed 3 bases at V and 0 bases at J, with 10 bases between. The CDR3 extends over 14 amino acids. In DNA form, the CDR3 reads TGTGCCAGCAGCTCCGGGACACGCTCCTACGAGCAGTACTTC. It codes for CASSSGTRSYEQYF.

The chain combines TRBV29-1 with TRBJ2-3, with TRBD2 matching 8 bases. The CDR3 spans 13 residues. V was clipped by 6 bases and J by 2 bases; unmatched bases: 4. Germline assignment: CDR1 SQVTM and CDR2 ANQGSEA. The CDR3 bases are TGCAGCGTGGTAGCGGGAACCACAGATACGCAGTATTTT. It encodes CSVVAGTTDTQYF.

This clonotype occurred a few times. The chain joins TRBV4-3 to TRBJ2-6, with unresolved D. Germline V gene data show CDR1 as LGHNA and CDR2 as YSLEER. The ends were cut back, 0 bases at V and 2 bases at J, with 8 bases in the middle. The CDR3 has 16 amino acids. DNA for the CDR3: TGCGCCAGCAGCCAAGAGGCTCTACCTGGGGCCAACGTCCTGACTTTC. As protein: CASSQEALPGANVLTF.

The chain joins TRBV28 to TRBJ2-1; 8 positions agree with TRBD1. The CDR3 covers 16 residues. Germline lookup yields CDR1 MDHEN and CDR2 SYDVKM. V gave up 3 bases and J gave up 2 bases; unmatched junction bases: 6. CDR3 nucleotides: TGTGCCAGCAGTTTCGATGGGACAGGAACCTACAATGAGCAGTTCTTC. The encoded protein is CASSFDGTGTYNEQFF. Using reference TRBV28 and TRBJ2-1 for the parts outside the CDR3, the full variable domain is DVKVTQSSRYLVKRTGEKVFLECVQDMDHENMFWYRQDPGLGLRLIYFSYDVKMKEKGDIPEGYSVSREKKERFSLILESASTNQTSMYLCASSFDGTGTYNEQFFGPGTRLTVL.

This clonotype has just one count. The rearrangement joins TRBV5-5 to TRBJ1-1, with D perhaps TRBD1 (6 bases). Germline V gives CDR1 SGHKS, CDR2 YYEKEE (reference sequence). The ends were cut back, 4 bases at V and 13 bases at J, with 23 bases in the middle. This CDR3 has 14 residues. This CDR3 is CASSLDSLGYRGFF. CDR3 in DNA: TGTGCCAGCAGCCTGGACAGTTTGGGGTATCGTGGTTTCTTT.

This chain links TRBV20-1 with TRBJ2-7; D is possibly TRBD1 (6 bases). In germline, CDR1 is DFQATT, CDR2 SNEGSKA (reference sequence). Trimming stripped 0 bases from V and 6 bases from J, with 21 bases between. The CDR3 loop spans 16 amino acids. The CDR3 bases are TGCAGTGCTAGAGAGAGGGTCCAGGGGCTCTTCGGCGAGCAGTACTTC. This codes for CSARERVQGLFGEQYF.

The V and J genes are TRBV7-8 and TRBJ2-7; the D call may be TRBD1 or TRBD2 (6 bases each). The CDR3 is made up of 13 amino acids. Trimming stripped 0 bases from V and 7 bases from J, with 10 bases between. The V gene's germline CDR1 is SGHVS and CDR2 FQNEAQ. DNA for the CDR3: TGTGCCAGCAGCTTAGCGGGGGGCAAAGAGCAGTACTTC. Its protein is CASSLAGGKEQYF.

This clonotype was observed a single time. The chain joins TRBV7-2 to TRBJ2-3; the match to TRBD2 covers 12 bases. This CDR3 region has 19 residues. Germline V gene lookup returns CDR1 SGHTA and CDR2 FQGNSA. J lost 4 bases, V lost 2 bases, and 13 bases had no gene match. In DNA, the CDR3 is TGTGCCAGCAGCTTAAATTGGCGGCTAGCGGGAGGGCTCTCAGATACGCAGTATTTT. Amino acids: CASSLNWRLAGGLSDTQYF.

A few counts support this clonotype. The chain is built from TRBV12-3 or TRBV12-4 and TRBJ2-7; 9 bases match TRBD2. V dropped 6 bases and J dropped 7; count of bases not matched to a gene: 13. The CDR3 contains 15 residues. CDR3 DNA sequence: TGTGCCAGCAGCCCCGGGACTAGCCGTGTCGTGGAGCAGTACTTC. Translation gives CASSPGTSRVVEQYF.

This clonotype occurred once. This chain connects TRBV3-1 to TRBJ2-3; D not certain. The V and J ends lost 1 base and 1 base respectively, with 15 bases between them. This CDR3 spans 17 amino acids. Germline V gene data show CDR1 as LGHDT and CDR2 as YNNKEL (reference sequence). For the CDR3, the DNA is TGTGCCAGCAGCCAAGGGGTATTATTTGTAGGCACAGATACGCAGTATTTT. Translation gives CASSQGVLFVGTDTQYF.

This chain uses TRBV27 with TRBJ2-1; the D is unclear. V was cut by 3 bases and J by 10 bases, with 13 bases left in between. This CDR3 contains 13 residues. The germline CDR1 and CDR2 sequences are MNHEY and SMNVEV (reference sequence). The chain's CDR3 is CASSFTGRQEQFF. DNA of the CDR3: TGTGCCAGCAGTTTCACTGGGCGGCAAGAGCAGTTCTTC.

V gene TRBV29-1 combines with J gene TRBJ2-7; 10 nucleotides line up with TRBD1. Germline values: CDR1 SQVTM, CDR2 ANQGSEA. The CDR3 contains 13 residues. The junction had 9 bases not matched to a gene; V was cut back by 7 bases and J by 6 bases. This CDR3 is CSGRGQGTLEQYF. The CDR3 nucleotides read TGCAGCGGCCGGGGACAGGGGACGCTCGAGCAGTACTTC.

This clonotype was seen a few times. The rearrangement joins TRBV5-6 to TRBJ2-2; no definite D call. The CDR3 contains 16 residues. V was cut by 0 bases and J by 5 bases, with 14 bases left in between. From germline, CDR1 is SGHDT and CDR2 YYEEEE. This chain's CDR3 is CASSLANEVYTGELFF. In DNA, the CDR3 is TGTGCCAGCAGCTTGGCGAATGAGGTCTATACCGGGGAGCTGTTTTTT.

The rearrangement joins TRBV6-1 to TRBJ1-2; perhaps TRBD1 as D (5 bases). Germline V gene data show CDR1 as MNHNS and CDR2 as SASEGT. The CDR3 has 14 residues. Between the trimmed V and J ends, which lost 6 bases and 3 bases, there was a span of 14 bases. The DNA of the CDR3 is TGTGCCAGCAGCAACGGGGGGTCGTACTATGGCTACACCTTC. Translation: CASSNGGSYYGYTF.

The J gene is TRBJ1-2, the V gene TRBV19, with unresolved D. Germline assignment: CDR1 LNHDA and CDR2 SQIVND (reference sequence). The length of the CDR3 is 12 residues. The V end was cut by 4 bases, the J end by 8 bases, with 11 bases between. This CDR3 is CASSTPGPGYTF. CDR3 nucleotide sequence: TGTGCCAGTAGTACGCCGGGCCCGGGCTACACCTTC.